This T cell receptor (beta chain) was documented in a study of blood T cell repertoires in COVID-19 (dated by TCRdb to about 2020). As for the study more broadly: Samples covering the acute and convalescent phases of COVID-19 were provided by collaborators in the United States, Italy and Spain. The material from the prospective study consisted of cDNA or gDNA derived from T cells, B-cell-depleted T cells, or PBMCs. The dataset comprised deeply sampled blood TCRbeta repertoires from subjects exposed to, actively infected with, or recovered from COVID-19. The repertoires were released in a freely available public database meant as a resource for research on the immune response to SARS-CoV-2. The samples were drawn from the first 160 participants of the ongoing ImmuneRACE study and from 950 to 1,500 subjects provided by 6 global collaborators. A de-identified subject ID, COVID-19 status, age in years and sex were almost always included in the sample metadata. HLA class I and class II types, where available, came from metadata supplied by the sample provider rather than from assay-based typing. Points the paper makes about the study in general: The amount of clinical and demographic metadata varied by source and participant and was provided uncurated.

The collaborating institutions used their own protocols to collect whole blood in K2EDTA tubes. For TCRbeta analysis, collaborators shipped samples in one of three forms: frozen whole blood, isolated PBMCs, or DNA extracted from either of those sample types. A single count supports this clone. The antigen this receptor binds is unknown. There are no base qualities to consult, and no much larger clone falls within one base. The immunoSEQ Assay, a bias-controlled multiplex PCR, was used to amplify TCRbeta CDR3 regions from genomic DNA. In the original analysis: Nucleated cell counts per sample were estimated from amplification of reference gene primers within the assay. Sequence reads were collapsed and filtered to measure the absolute abundance of every unique TCRbeta CDR3 rearrangement. For each sample, productive Simpson clonality was calculated as the square root of Simpson's diversity index across productive rearrangements. TCRdb obtained this table from immuneACCESS and retained in-frame rearrangements with V and J assigned. These tables miss some clones; where compared with another copy, unresolved V genes account for less than half of the shortfall, and the remainder is unexplained. V, J and clone size reflect that table, while D and trimming were determined from the DNA. The sample table holds about 89,000 clones, of which 75% to 85% were seen once. Clones ranked in the top ten supply less than 20% of the sample.

Clipping removes 2 bases from V and 4 bases from J, with 3 as the unmatched junction base count. Via the germline V gene (reference sequence), CDR1 is MNHEY and CDR2 SMNVEV. The CDR3 runs 14 residues from the cysteine to the phenylalanine. The retained sequence is limited to the CDR3, 42 bases, with the frame set at the first base. Sequencing used peripheral blood. The rearranged segments are TRBV27 and TRBJ2-5, and 8 junction bases match TRBD1. This clonotype was sampled from a woman of 80 years or more with acute or convalescent COVID-19. The nucleotide sequence reads TGTGCCAGCAGTTTACAGGACAGGGCAGAGACCCAGTACTTC. The resulting protein is CASSLQDRAETQYF.